This T cell receptor beta chain was recovered during a study of identical twins. A universal primer binding site was introduced by template switching. The final cDNA contained unique molecular identifiers. Each CDR3 protein is one row after TCRdb ran MiXCR on the 5' RACE reads. Of 500,000 to 700,000 distinct CDR3 sequences listed, about 7.6% are singletons. V gave up 1 base and J gave up 5 bases; unmatched junction bases: 4. The CDR3 length is 15 residues. Germline loops: CDR1 SGHRS, CDR2 YFSETQ. The data also belong to a second study, concerning yellow fever vaccine responses in identical twins.

The origin of this receptor is a woman younger than 35 in good health. The sequenced sample was PBMCs. The V and J genes are TRBV5-1 and TRBJ2-5; TRBD2 matches at 11 bases. The CDR3: CASSLTSGSWETQYF. As DNA, the CDR3 is TGCGCCAGCAGCTTGACTAGCGGGAGCTGGGAGACCCAGTACTTC.